Shown below are 10 T cell receptor beta chains from a single sample sequenced in a study of CD8 T cells in ankylosing spondylitis. MiXCR, applied by TCRdb to the 5' RACE reads, yields one record per CDR3 protein. The sample lists fewer than 400,000 distinct CDR3 sequences, about 14% occurring once. Sample: blood, either unsorted or a sorted T cell fraction (not recorded which). These receptors all stem from a male donor with ankylosing spondylitis or in good health (not recorded which).

In this sample, this clonotype turned up a few times. The V and J genes are TRBV9 and TRBJ2-3; D unresolved. Trimming removed 0 bases from V and 5 bases from J, with 7 bases in between. The CDR3 length is 13 residues. The germline gives CDR1 SGDLS, CDR2 YYNGEE. The CDR3 DNA reads as TGTGCCAGCAGCGTAGCTTGGGAAGATACGCAGTATTTT. It yields the protein CASSVAWEDTQYF.

The table lists this clonotype with a few counts. The rearrangement links TRBV28 to TRBJ1-2; D remains ambiguous. Germline CDR1 is MDHEN and CDR2 is SYDVKM. Trimming stripped 8 bases from V and 6 bases from J, with 7 bases between. This CDR3 has 10 residues. CDR3 sequence reads: CASGSNGYTF. In DNA form, the CDR3 reads TGTGCCAGCGGGTCGAATGGCTACACCTTC.

The chain joins TRBV7-2 to TRBJ1-5; 11 nucleotides line up with TRBD1. This CDR3 spans 16 amino acids. Germline loops: CDR1 SGHTA, CDR2 FQGNSA. After removal of 5 bases from V and 5 bases from J, the junction contained 8 bases not matched to a gene. The CDR3 nucleotides read TGTGCCAGCAGCAGTCTCCGGGACAGGGGGGATCAGCCCCAGCATTTT. Translation: CASSSLRDRGDQPQHF.

Of note for this clonotype: At one end the junction does not follow the germline gene, possibly because of a read error. The chain carries TRBV5-1 and TRBJ1-1; 9 nucleotides agree with TRBD1. The CDR3 sequence is 16 residues long. Germline CDR1 SGHRS, CDR2 YFSETQ. The CDR3 loop reads CASSLGTGEMKTEAFF. The CDR3 bases are TGCGCCAGCAGCTTGGGGACAGGGGAGATGAAAACTGAAGCTTTCTTT.

This clonotype was recorded a few times. J is TRBJ2-5 and V is TRBV4-1; TRBD2 aligns across 7 bases. V lost 1 base, J lost 5 bases, and 10 bases stayed unmatched. The CDR3 loop spans 16 amino acids. Looked up from germline, CDR1 is MGHRA and CDR2 is YSYEKL. For the CDR3, the DNA is TGCGCCAGCAGCCAAGCCGGGACTAAGATGATGGAGACCCAGTACTTC. This codes for CASSQAGTKMMETQYF.

This clonotype was seen only a few times. V and J are TRBV12-3 or TRBV12-4 and TRBJ2-4, with D uncertain. This CDR3 has 12 amino acids. The V end lost 3 bases, the J end lost 3 bases, and 3 bases lay between the germline ends. The CDR3 DNA reads as TGTGCCAGCAGTTTGAGCAAAAACATTCAGTACTTC. Protein sequence: CASSLSKNIQYF.

This sequence joins TRBV20-1 and TRBJ2-1; 11 positions agree with TRBD2. The CDR3 totals 15 residues. After removal of 5 bases from V and 0 bases from J, the junction contained 3 bases not matched to a gene. Germline V lookup: CDR1 DFQATT, CDR2 SNEGSKA (reference sequence). The CDR3 coding sequence is TGCAGTGCTCGACTAGCGGGGACCTCCTACAATGAGCAGTTCTTC. Amino acid sequence: CSARLAGTSYNEQFF.

This clonotype was seen more than once but under ten times. J is TRBJ1-1 and V is TRBV3-1, with 9 bases that match TRBD1. Germline CDR1 and CDR2: LGHDT and YNNKEL (reference sequence). J lost 5 bases, V lost 4 bases, and 8 bases had no gene match. CDR3 length equals 15 residues. The CDR3, as DNA: TGTGCCAGCAGCCCCCGGGACAGGGTTTATACTGAAGCTTTCTTT. Amino acid sequence: CASSPRDRVYTEAFF.

This clonotype has only a few counts. The chain couples TRBV20-1 to TRBJ2-7; perhaps D is TRBD1 or TRBD2 (6 bases each). V lost 1 base to trimming and J lost 2 bases, with 12 bases between them. CDR3 length equals 14 residues. Germline CDR1 DFQATT, CDR2 SNEGSKA (reference sequence). CDR3 protein: CSARGERGAYEQYF. The CDR3 nucleotides read TGCAGTGCTAGAGGTGAAAGGGGGGCCTACGAGCAGTACTTC.

A few counts support this clonotype. The chain recombines TRBV10-3 with TRBJ1-1; TRBD1 agrees at 8 bases. Trimming took 5 bases from V and 8 from J; bases not matched to a gene: 4. From germline, CDR1 is ENHRY and CDR2 SYGVKD. The CDR3 consists of 12 residues. The CDR3: CAISKTGGEAFF. For the CDR3, the DNA is TGTGCCATCAGTAAAACAGGGGGGGAAGCTTTCTTT.